The source of this T cell receptor beta chain is a study of early T cells in non-severe SARS-CoV-2 infection. Study in general: The input, bulk RNA from unsorted whole blood, was sequenced, and chains were unpaired. Overall study findings and caveats: Matching with VDJdb favored anti-spike CD8 responses (missing private and CD4 specificities).

CDR1 is SGHTA and CDR2 is FQGNSA in the germline V gene. Between the trimmed V and J ends, which lost 6 bases and 2 bases, there was a span of 12 bases. The CDR3 extends over 14 amino acids. To note about this clonotype: Its antigen is as yet unknown.

Individual cDNA molecules received unique molecular identifiers during library preparation. TCRdb independently ran MiXCR on the 5' RACE reads; one entry per CDR3 protein. The data contain 55,000 to 80,000 distinct CDR3 sequences, 12% of them seen just once; the ten biggest clones take up 5% to 7.5%. The clonotype comes from an adult who was a healthcare worker with PCR-confirmed SARS-CoV-2 infection or an uninfected control (not recorded which). V usage is TRBV7-2 and J usage is TRBJ2-3, with D uncertain. The sequencing sample was made of whole blood. Here the CDR3 reads CASRPYSSTDTQYF. The DNA of the CDR3 is TGTGCCAGCAGGCCGTATTCCTCCACAGATACGCAGTATTTT.